Listed below are T cell receptor beta chains from one sample, sequenced in a study of cytomegalovirus exposure and HLA in healthy donors. The repertoire was sequenced with immunoSEQ multiplex PCR; TCRdb's copy has only in-frame clones and lacks some. The sample has 150,000 or so clones; about 73% are singletons. The material sequenced was PBMCs. Receptor source: a woman aged 55-70 years in good health and CMV-seropositive. Both conserved end residues are part of each CDR3. The D gene is left open where the match is weak. Clone size is shown for a subset of rows, as once, few, many or a class of expanded clone.

CDR3 protein: CASSFSRGLGGYTF
CDR3 DNA: TGTGCCAGCAGTTTCTCCAGGGGGCTAGGTGGCTACACCTTC
V gene: TRBV28
J gene: TRBJ1-2
D gene: TRBD1
clone size: NA

CDR3 protein: CASSSLRRGAYTEAFF
CDR3 DNA: TGTGCCAGCAGTTCCCTCCGCCGGGGGGCGTACACTGAAGCTTTCTTT
V gene: TRBV28
J gene: TRBJ1-1
D gene: NA
clone size: NA

CDR3 protein: CASSRGQGAYEQYF
CDR3 DNA: TGCGCCAGCAGCCGGGGCCAGGGGGCCTACGAGCAGTACTTC
V gene: TRBV5-1
J gene: TRBJ2-7
D gene: TRBD1
clone size: NA

CDR3 protein: CASTNTDTQYF
CDR3 DNA: TGCGCCAGCACCAACACAGATACGCAGTATTTT
V gene: TRBV5-1
J gene: TRBJ2-3
D gene: NA
clone size: NA

CDR3 protein: CASSERGPAFF
CDR3 DNA: TGTGCCAGCAGCGAACGGGGTCCAGCTTTCTTT
V gene: TRBV5-6
J gene: TRBJ1-1
D gene: NA
clone size: few

CDR3 protein: CASSPGGSGSEGEQFF
CDR3 DNA: TGTGCCAGCAGCCCAGGAGGTAGCGGGAGTGAAGGTGAGCAGTTCTTC
V gene: TRBV9
J gene: TRBJ2-1
D gene: TRBD2
clone size: few

CDR3 protein: CAKIGDGANEKLFF
CDR3 DNA: TGTGCCAAGATAGGGGATGGGGCTAATGAAAAACTGTTTTTT
V gene: TRBV19
J gene: TRBJ1-4
D gene: NA
clone size: NA

CDR3 protein: CASSAEGSGWNTQYF
CDR3 DNA: TGTGCCAGCAGCGCCGAGGGTAGCGGTTGGAATACGCAGTATTTT
V gene: TRBV7-3
J gene: TRBJ2-3
D gene: NA
clone size: NA

CDR3 protein: CASSSLLGVGYGYTF
CDR3 DNA: TGCGCCAGCAGCTCGCTCCTCGGGGTGGGCTATGGCTACACCTTC
V gene: TRBV5-1
J gene: TRBJ1-2
D gene: NA
clone size: NA

CDR3 protein: CASSVRTGVWPEAFF
CDR3 DNA: TGTGCCAGCAGTGTCCGGACAGGGGTCTGGCCTGAAGCTTTCTTT
V gene: TRBV27
J gene: TRBJ1-1
D gene: TRBD1
clone size: NA

CDR3 protein: CASSLGGGTEAFF
CDR3 DNA: TGTGCCAGCAGCCTGGGAGGGGGCACTGAAGCTTTCTTT
V gene: TRBV6-6
J gene: TRBJ1-1
D gene: NA
clone size: few

CDR3 protein: CAIRGAGYNEQFF
CDR3 DNA: TGTGCCATCAGAGGGGCAGGTTACAATGAGCAGTTCTTC
V gene: TRBV10-3
J gene: TRBJ2-1
D gene: NA
clone size: NA

CDR3 protein: CASSPVDRDYGYTF
CDR3 DNA: TGTGCCAGCAGTCCCGTTGACAGGGACTATGGCTACACCTTC
V gene: TRBV6-5
J gene: TRBJ1-2
D gene: TRBD1
clone size: NA

CDR3 protein: CASSLGDRLAETQYF
CDR3 DNA: TGTGCCAGCAGCTTAGGGGACAGGCTCGCTGAGACCCAGTACTTC
V gene: TRBV7-9
J gene: TRBJ2-5
D gene: TRBD1
clone size: few

CDR3 protein: CANRDRVAYEQYF
CDR3 DNA: TGTGCCAACCGGGACAGGGTGGCCTACGAGCAGTACTTC
V gene: TRBV2
J gene: TRBJ2-7
D gene: TRBD1
clone size: NA

CDR3 protein: CASSLQGGDYEQYF
CDR3 DNA: TGCGCCAGCAGCTTGCAAGGGGGTGACTACGAGCAGTACTTC
V gene: TRBV5-1
J gene: TRBJ2-7
D gene: NA
clone size: NA

CDR3 protein: CASKTGEVAGELFF
CDR3 DNA: TGTGCCAGTAAGACAGGCGAAGTCGCCGGGGAGCTGTTTTTT
V gene: TRBV19
J gene: TRBJ2-2
D gene: NA
clone size: NA

CDR3 protein: CASSSGLRETQYF
CDR3 DNA: TGTGCCAGCAGCTCGGGACTAAGAGAGACCCAGTACTTC
V gene: TRBV7-7
J gene: TRBJ2-5
D gene: TRBD2
clone size: few

CDR3 protein: CASSLYPNTEAFF
CDR3 DNA: TGTGCCAGCAGCTTGTATCCGAACACTGAAGCTTTCTTT
V gene: TRBV5-8
J gene: TRBJ1-1
D gene: NA
clone size: NA

CDR3 protein: CAISSLAQVSGANVLTF
CDR3 DNA: TGTGCCATCAGTTCCCTTGCACAAGTCTCTGGGGCCAACGTCCTGACTTTC
V gene: TRBV10-3
J gene: TRBJ2-6
D gene: NA
clone size: NA

CDR3 protein: CASSDPKHPARGGYTF
CDR3 DNA: TGTGCCAGCAGTGACCCCAAGCATCCAGCGCGTGGGGGCTACACCTTC
V gene: TRBV6-1
J gene: TRBJ1-2
D gene: NA
clone size: NA

CDR3 protein: CASSLPGLAGGPGGETQYF
CDR3 DNA: TGCGCCAGCAGCCTTCCGGGACTAGCGGGAGGGCCGGGTGGAGAGACCCAGTACTTC
V gene: TRBV4-1
J gene: TRBJ2-5
D gene: TRBD2
clone size: NA

CDR3 protein: CASSQTSNTGEQYF
CDR3 DNA: TGTGCCAGCTCGCAGACTAGTAACACGGGCGAGCAGTACTTC
V gene: TRBV18
J gene: TRBJ2-7
D gene: NA
clone size: NA

CDR3 protein: CASSLLGAGNTIYF
CDR3 DNA: TGTGCCAGCAGCCTCCTAGGGGCTGGAAACACCATATATTTT
V gene: TRBV7-6
J gene: TRBJ1-3
D gene: NA
clone size: NA

CDR3 protein: CAISALIGGGAREQFF
CDR3 DNA: TGTGCCATCAGTGCTCTAATCGGGGGAGGGGCCCGTGAACAGTTCTTC
V gene: TRBV10-3
J gene: TRBJ2-1
D gene: TRBD2
clone size: NA

CDR3 protein: CASSGAMGAYTEAFF
CDR3 DNA: TGTGCCAGCAGCGGAGCGATGGGGGCCTACACTGAAGCTTTCTTT
V gene: TRBV11-3
J gene: TRBJ1-1
D gene: NA
clone size: NA

CDR3 protein: CASSLTGQYEQYF
CDR3 DNA: TGTGCCAGCAGCCTAACGGGACAGTACGAGCAGTACTTC
V gene: TRBV7-2
J gene: TRBJ2-7
D gene: TRBD1
clone size: NA

CDR3 protein: CASTMNSAGTANTEAFF
CDR3 DNA: TGTGCCAGCACGATGAATTCGGCAGGAACAGCTAACACTGAAGCTTTCTTT
V gene: TRBV11-2
J gene: TRBJ1-1
D gene: NA
clone size: few

CDR3 protein: CASSYTGGEQYF
CDR3 DNA: TGTGCCAGCAGTTACACAGGGGGCGAGCAGTACTTC
V gene: TRBV6-5
J gene: TRBJ2-7
D gene: TRBD1
clone size: NA

CDR3 protein: CASTPTGGKDEQYF
CDR3 DNA: TGTGCCAGCACCCCCACAGGGGGCAAGGACGAGCAGTACTTC
V gene: TRBV7-9
J gene: TRBJ2-7
D gene: TRBD1
clone size: NA

CDR3 protein: CASSLVGTSGSFEQYF
CDR3 DNA: TGTGCCAGCAGCTTGGTAGGGACTAGCGGGAGTTTCGAGCAGTACTTC
V gene: TRBV7-2
J gene: TRBJ2-7
D gene: TRBD2
clone size: once

CDR3 protein: CSVEDRGGVVKNIQYF
CDR3 DNA: TGCAGCGTTGAAGATAGGGGGGGGGTTGTCAAAAACATTCAGTACTTC
V gene: TRBV29-1
J gene: TRBJ2-4
D gene: NA
clone size: few

CDR3 protein: CASSLGLQGVNGYTF
CDR3 DNA: TGCGCCAGCAGCTTGGGGCTACAGGGAGTGAATGGCTACACCTTC
V gene: TRBV5-1
J gene: TRBJ1-2
D gene: NA
clone size: NA

CDR3 protein: CASSLEARETEAFF
CDR3 DNA: TGTGCCAGCAGCTTGGAAGCGAGAGAGACTGAAGCTTTCTTT
V gene: TRBV5-4
J gene: TRBJ1-1
D gene: NA
clone size: NA

CDR3 protein: CASTHPRGRLGYTF
CDR3 DNA: TGTGCCAGCACCCACCCCAGGGGGCGTCTGGGCTACACCTTC
V gene: TRBV2
J gene: TRBJ1-2
D gene: TRBD1
clone size: NA

CDR3 protein: CASLDWMSRQYF
CDR3 DNA: TGCGCCAGCCTTGACTGGATGAGTCGGCAGTACTTC
V gene: TRBV10-2
J gene: TRBJ2-7
D gene: NA
clone size: NA

CDR3 protein: CASSLEQLGTEAFF
CDR3 DNA: TGTGCCAGCAGTTTAGAACAGCTTGGGACTGAAGCTTTCTTT
V gene: TRBV27
J gene: TRBJ1-1
D gene: NA
clone size: NA

CDR3 protein: CASSPQDRVYGYTF
CDR3 DNA: TGTGCCAGCAGTCCCCAGGACAGGGTCTATGGCTACACCTTC
V gene: TRBV28
J gene: TRBJ1-2
D gene: TRBD1
clone size: NA

CDR3 protein: CASSLTVPGEQYF
CDR3 DNA: TGTGCCAGCAGCCTGACAGTTCCCGGTGAGCAGTACTTC
V gene: TRBV5-6
J gene: TRBJ2-7
D gene: NA
clone size: NA

CDR3 protein: CASSWGGFDEQFF
CDR3 DNA: TGTGCCAGCAGCTGGGGAGGGTTCGATGAGCAGTTCTTC
V gene: TRBV5-8
J gene: TRBJ2-1
D gene: TRBD2
clone size: once

CDR3 protein: CASSIRGQGTTGELFF
CDR3 DNA: TGTGCCAGTAGTATAAGGGGGCAGGGGACCACCGGGGAGCTGTTTTTT
V gene: TRBV19
J gene: TRBJ2-2
D gene: TRBD1
clone size: once

CDR3 protein: CASSSTSGLSGELFF
CDR3 DNA: TGTGCCAGCAGCTCAACCTCAGGGTTGTCCGGGGAGCTGTTTTTT
V gene: TRBV11-2
J gene: TRBJ2-2
D gene: NA
clone size: NA

CDR3 protein: CASSFSAGDYEQYF
CDR3 DNA: TGTGCTAGCAGCTTTTCGGCAGGGGACTACGAGCAGTACTTC
V gene: TRBV7-7
J gene: TRBJ2-7
D gene: NA
clone size: NA

CDR3 protein: CASSTGGSEVEAFF
CDR3 DNA: TGTGCCAGCTCCACAGGGGGCTCTGAAGTTGAAGCTTTCTTT
V gene: TRBV18
J gene: TRBJ1-1
D gene: TRBD1
clone size: NA

CDR3 protein: CASSRQGSINEKLFF
CDR3 DNA: TGTGCCAGCAGCCGACAGGGATCCATTAATGAAAAACTGTTTTTT
V gene: TRBV6-5
J gene: TRBJ1-4
D gene: TRBD1
clone size: once

CDR3 protein: CASSLQGVGDTQYF
CDR3 DNA: TGTGCCAGCAGCCTCCAGGGGGTAGGAGATACGCAGTATTTT
V gene: TRBV28
J gene: TRBJ2-3
D gene: TRBD1
clone size: NA

CDR3 protein: CARGTVSETEAFF
CDR3 DNA: TGTGCCAGGGGCACCGTATCCGAGACTGAAGCTTTCTTT
V gene: TRBV2
J gene: TRBJ1-1
D gene: NA
clone size: NA